The TCR beta chain under discussion was sequenced for a study of T cells after yellow fever vaccination. About the study: SMART-Seq v4 Ultra Low Input prepared the low-cell-number fractions. General study results and limits: Reappearing after the booster were most of the clones from primary vaccination (less than 98% CD4, roughly 86% CD8). CD4 and CD8 compartments shared a small share of clonotypes.

For TCR, cDNA came from 5'RACE template switching, which added a universal primer site and UMIs. TCRdb recomputed calls from the 5' RACE reads with MiXCR, one row per CDR3 protein. The sample lists roughly 250,000 distinct CDR3 sequences, roughly 13% occurring once. As regards this clonotype: What it binds is not known.

V was cut by 4 bases and J by 1 base, with 10 bases left in between. The CDR3 totals 15 residues. The germline V gene has CDR1 SGHTA and CDR2 FQGNSA. The material was CD4+ T cells sorted from PBMCs, obtained 45 days after the yellow fever booster vaccination. The V call is TRBV7-2, the J call TRBJ2-2; tentative D call: TRBD1 (5 bases). The receptor comes from a man in his thirties or forties who received the YFV17D yellow fever vaccine. This CDR3 reads CASSSQTVNTGELFF. The CDR3 DNA sequence: TGTGCCAGCAGCTCCCAGACAGTGAACACCGGGGAGCTGTTTTTT.